The 18 T cell receptor beta chains given below trace back to one sample, sequenced in a study of Graves' ophthalmopathy and Graves' hyperthyroidism. The TCR beta CDR3 regions underwent amplification from RNA transcripts. In the first round, RT-PCR was carried out with HTBI primers, and a multiplex PCR formed the second round. Via MiXCR, TCRdb re-called the multiplex PCR reads, giving one row per CDR3 protein. Of roughly 36,000 distinct CDR3 sequences in the sample, about 50% were seen once. The sample taken for sequencing was peripheral blood. The receptors shown here come from an adult woman with stable Graves' hyperthyroidism.

The V and J genes are TRBV2 and TRBJ1-2; tentatively, D is TRBD2 (6 bases). With the DNA end fitting TRBJ2-7 better, the J assignment may be wrong. The CDR3 spans 13 residues. Germline V gene lookup returns CDR1 SNHLY and CDR2 FYNNEI. The CDR3 spells CASGLADSYEQYF. The DNA for the CDR3 is TGTGCCAGCGGATTAGCGGACTCCTACGAGCAGTACTTC.

About this clonotype: It is likely a read error, because the conserved phenylalanine at the end of the CDR3 is missing. The chain has TRBV20-1 and TRBJ2-7; 11 bases map to TRBD2. V gave up 0 bases and J gave up 7 bases; unmatched junction bases: 5. Germline V CDR1 and CDR2: DFQATT, SNEGSKA (reference sequence). This CDR3 has 14 residues. CDR3 nucleotides: TGCAGTGCTAGAGATCCGTCTAGCGGGAGGGAGCAGTACCTC. Amino acids: CSARDPSSGREQYL.

Of note for this clonotype: A read error may explain this, as a much larger clone is one base away. The chain combines TRBV3-1 with TRBJ2-7; D possibly uses TRBD1 or TRBD2 (5 bases each). V was pared by 0 bases and J by 7 bases, with 19 bases between. Looked up from germline, CDR1 is LGHDT and CDR2 is YNNKEL (reference sequence). The length of the CDR3 is 16 residues. Written as DNA, the CDR3 is TGTGCCAGCAGCCAAGAGTCCTGGACTCTCGCAGGGGAGCAGTACTTC. This gives the protein CASSQESWTLAGEQYF.

The CDR3 sequence: CASSLEVNYEQYF. The CDR3 region has the DNA TGCGCCAGCAGCTTGGAAGTGAACTACGAGCAGTACTTC. The gene calls are TRBV5-1 and TRBJ2-7; D not resolved. This CDR3 contains 13 residues. The V gene lost 0 bases and the J gene lost 3 bases, with 7 bases spanning the gap. Germline V gene sequence: CDR1 SGHRS, CDR2 YFSETQ.

The chain joins TRBV7-9 to TRBJ1-2, with TRBD1 matching over 11 bases. Trimming took 4 bases from V and 5 from J; bases not matched to a gene: 3. Germline V gene sequence: CDR1 SEHNR, CDR2 FQNEAQ (reference sequence). The length of the CDR3 is 14 residues. The CDR3 loop reads CASSWTGGEYGYTF. As DNA, the CDR3 is TGTGCCAGCAGCTGGACAGGGGGCGAGTATGGCTACACCTTC.

This clonotype came up many times. The chain links TRBV18 to TRBJ1-2; 9 bases align to TRBD1. CDR3 length: 15 residues. Per the germline V gene, CDR1 is KGHSH and CDR2 is LQKENI. J was trimmed by 8 bases and V by 5 bases; bases with no gene match: 12. CDR3 region: CASSSNTGGTGGYTF. CDR3 coding DNA: TGTGCCAGCTCATCCAACACAGGGGGCACGGGCGGCTACACCTTC.

In this sample, this clonotype turned up many times. The chain recombines TRBV5-8 with TRBJ1-5; TRBD1 matches at 11 bases. Germline CDR1 SGHTS, CDR2 YDEGEE. After removal of 4 bases from V and 2 bases from J, the junction contained 8 bases not matched to a gene. This CDR3 is built from 17 residues. The CDR3 here is CASSRGQGAGGNQPQHF. For the CDR3, the DNA is TGTGCCAGCAGCCGCGGACAGGGGGCGGGGGGCAATCAGCCCCAGCATTTT. Looking up the rest from reference TRBV5-8 and TRBJ1-5 gives the full variable domain: EAGVTQSPTHLIKTRGQQATLRCSPISGHTSVYWYQQALGLGLQFLLWYDEGEERNRGNFPPRFSGRQFPNYSSELNVNALELEDSALYLCASSRGQGAGGNQPQHFGDGTRLSIL.

The chain combines TRBV20-1 with TRBJ1-1, with a tentative D call TRBD1 (6 bases). CDR1 is DFQATT, CDR2 SNEGSKA, per germline (reference sequence). V was trimmed by 3 bases and J by 10 bases, leaving 21 bases between them. The CDR3 spans 14 residues. The CDR3 here is CSARGEAGGGVAFF. The CDR3 DNA sequence: TGCAGTGCTAGGGGGGAGGCCGGGGGCGGGGTAGCTTTCTTT.

This chain links TRBV6-1 with TRBJ2-7, with D perhaps given as TRBD1 or TRBD2 (5 bases each). The CDR3 has 15 amino acids. From germline, CDR1 is MNHNS and CDR2 SASEGT. Between the trimmed V and J ends, which lost 5 bases and 3 bases, there was a span of 17 bases. CDR3 in amino acids: CASSRGTGTLYEQYF. The CDR3 region has the DNA TGTGCCAGCAGTAGAGGTACGGGGACCCTCTACGAGCAGTACTTC.

With respect to this clonotype: Its ends do not fully match the called genes, so a read error is possible. The chain combines TRBV6-6 with TRBJ1-1; 8 nucleotides match TRBD1. Germline CDR1 and CDR2: MNHNY and SVGAGI (reference sequence). The CDR3 is 13 amino acids. The CDR3 reads CVSRQGMNTEAFF. The CDR3 DNA follows: TGTGTCAGCAGACAGGGGATGAACACTGAAGCTTTCTTT.

This clonotype was picked up many times. The chain has TRBV7-9 and TRBJ2-7; 10 bases align to TRBD2. This CDR3 has 14 residues. Germline V gene lookup returns CDR1 SEHNR and CDR2 FQNEAQ (reference sequence). With V trimmed by 2 bases and J by 4 bases, 2 bases remained unmatched. As DNA, the CDR3 is TGTGCCAGCAGCTTAACTAGCGGGATATACGAGCAGTACTTC. It codes for CASSLTSGIYEQYF.

The genes are TRBV20-1 and TRBJ2-5; 11 bases agree with TRBD2. V shed 6 bases and J 5 bases; nucleotides not matched to a gene: 8. Germline-derived CDR1 and CDR2 are DFQATT and SNEGSKA (reference sequence). The CDR3 is made up of 14 amino acids. The CDR3: CSARVTSGMETQYF. CDR3 sequence (DNA): TGCAGTGCCAGGGTGACTAGCGGGATGGAGACCCAGTACTTC.

This clonotype was observed at least ten times. The V and J genes are TRBV2 and TRBJ1-6; D call uncertain. This CDR3 contains 15 residues. The germline V gene has CDR1 SNHLY and CDR2 FYNNEI. V gave up 2 bases and J gave up 9 bases, with 14 bases separating them. Written as DNA, the CDR3 is TGTGCCAGCAGTGAACTGGGCAGGCCGGGTTCACCCCTCCACTTT. Its translation is CASSELGRPGSPLHF. Together with reference TRBV2 and TRBJ1-6, the CDR3 gives the full variable domain: EPEVTQTPSHQVTQMGQEVILRCVPISNHLYFYWYRQILGQKVEFLVSFYNNEISEKSEIFDDQFSVERPDGSNFTLKIRSTKLEDSAMYFCASSELGRPGSPLHFGNGTRLTVT.

This chain uses TRBV7-6 with TRBJ2-7; 10 bases agree with TRBD2. V gave up 6 bases and J gave up 5 bases; unmatched junction bases: 10. The CDR3 length is 15 residues. CDR1 SGHVS and CDR2 FNYEAQ come from the germline V gene. CDR3: CASRYLAGVYNEQYF. In nucleotides, the CDR3 is TGTGCCAGCAGATATCTAGCGGGAGTCTATAACGAGCAGTACTTC.

This clonotype qualifies as medium-sized (0.01 to 0.1%). The V call is TRBV20-1, the J call TRBJ1-5, with a tentative D call TRBD1 (6 bases). This CDR3 region has 13 residues. V dropped 5 bases and J dropped 5 bases, with 13 bases sitting between them. Germline CDR1 is DFQATT and CDR2 is SNEGSKA (reference sequence). This CDR3 is CSARGGNDQPQHF. CDR3 DNA: TGCAGTGCTCGAGGGGGGAACGATCAGCCCCAGCATTTT.

This clonotype was picked up many times. This chain connects TRBV2 to TRBJ1-5; no definite D call. This CDR3 contains 16 residues. V was clipped by 0 bases and J by 4 bases, with 13 bases between them. CDR1 is SNHLY and CDR2 is FYNNEI in the germline V gene. CDR3 nucleotide sequence: TGTGCCAGCAGTGAAGCGACCGTCAGAGGGAATCAGCCCCAGCATTTT. Translation gives CASSEATVRGNQPQHF.

This sequence joins TRBV20-1 and TRBJ2-7; the D gene is possibly TRBD2 (5 bases). Per germline, CDR1 DFQATT and CDR2 SNEGSKA (reference sequence). V was shortened by 3 bases and J by 3 bases, with 9 bases between the two germline ends. CDR3 length equals 12 residues. The CDR3 coding sequence is TGCAGTGCTAGCGGGATGAACTACGAGCAGTACTTC. Residues: CSASGMNYEQYF.

The rearrangement joins TRBV29-1 to TRBJ2-7; 10 bases are a match to TRBD1. Trimming removed 6 bases from V and 3 bases from J; junction bases left unmatched: 8. The CDR3 consists of 14 residues. Germline V gene data show CDR1 as SQVTM and CDR2 as ANQGSEA. This CDR3 is CSVMGQGSLYEQYF. CDR3 in DNA: TGCAGCGTGATGGGACAGGGGTCCCTCTACGAGCAGTACTTC.